The sample holds many counts of the clone carrying this T cell receptor (beta chain). Its antigen is unidentified. This sample is part of a study of T cells in Graves' hyperthyroidism and ophthalmopathy. Study at large: Peripheral blood draws took place at initial diagnosis, ahead of any treatment. General study points: Appearing also in blood were most of the thyroid clonotypes expanded above 0.001.

Individuals with ophthalmopathy presented a Clinical Activity Score of at least 3, a NOSPECS grade of at least 4 and a duration under 3 months. Trimming took 10 bases from V and 3 from J, leaving 19 bases between them. Germline V gene sequence: CDR1 MNHEY, CDR2 SVGEGT. The length of the CDR3 is 14 residues. TCR beta CDR3 regions were amplified from RNA. Initially, a first-round RT-PCR of the TCR CDR3 employed the HTBI primer set. TCRdb re-called the multiplex PCR reads through MiXCR, storing one row per CDR3 protein. The sample holds about 290,000 distinct CDR3 sequences, about 15% seen once. The clonotype comes from a woman in her sixties with Graves' ophthalmopathy. Material for sequencing was blood. The V and J genes are TRBV6-2 or TRBV6-3 and TRBJ2-7; TRBD1 might be the D (5 bases). The CDR3 here is CAITPRGSHYEQYF. CDR3 coding DNA: TGTGCCATCACCCCTAGGGGCAGCCACTACGAGCAGTACTTC.